Included here is one T cell receptor beta chain sequence, with context. Its antigen is currently unknown. Likely unrecorded immune exposures existed in these nominally healthy donors. The data belong to a study of cytomegalovirus exposure and HLA in healthy donors. Study summary: Of about 390 genotyped donors, 81% grouped in the Caucasian-associated ancestry cluster.

Notes on the study in general: For TCR beta chains, V- and J-gene trimming was later linked to a missense DCLRE1C variant.

Germline CDR1 is MNHNY and CDR2 is SVGAGI (reference sequence). J was trimmed by 0 bases and V by 4 bases; bases with no gene match: 5. The CDR3 consists of 16 residues. Both 60 Vbeta primers and 13 Jbeta primers went into the PCR. The protocol was immunoSEQ multiplex PCR, while the TCRdb copy is restricted to in-frame clones and leaves out a portion. The sample carries about 150,000 clones, 60% to 80% recorded once. Input material: PBMCs. The V call is TRBV6-6, the J call TRBJ2-3, with 9 bases that match TRBD1. The TCR sequence derives from a woman aged 25 to 39 in good health and CMV-seronegative. The CDR3 nucleotides are TGTGCCAGCAGTTTCCGACAGGGGGGAAGCACAGATACGCAGTATTTT. It encodes CASSFRQGGSTDTQYF.